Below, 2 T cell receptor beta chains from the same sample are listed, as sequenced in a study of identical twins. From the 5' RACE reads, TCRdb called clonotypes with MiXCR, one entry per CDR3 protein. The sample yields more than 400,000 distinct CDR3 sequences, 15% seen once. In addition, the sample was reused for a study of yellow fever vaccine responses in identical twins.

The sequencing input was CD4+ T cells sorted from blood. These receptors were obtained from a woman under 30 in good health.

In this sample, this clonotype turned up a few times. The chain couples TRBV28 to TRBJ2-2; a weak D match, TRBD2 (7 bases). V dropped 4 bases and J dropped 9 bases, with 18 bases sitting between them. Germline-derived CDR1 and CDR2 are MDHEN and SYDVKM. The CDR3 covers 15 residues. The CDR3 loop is CASSSEGGKVWELFF. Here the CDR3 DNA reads TGTGCCAGCAGTTCAGAGGGGGGGAAAGTCTGGGAGCTGTTTTTT.

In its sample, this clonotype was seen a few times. The CDR3: CASSIAGPNTGELFF. The DNA of the CDR3 is TGTGCCAGCAGCATAGCGGGACCCAACACCGGGGAGCTGTTTTTT. The chain has TRBV27 and TRBJ2-2; TRBD2 matches at 8 bases. Losses at the gene ends were 6 bases for V and 2 bases for J; bases not matched to a gene: 5. The CDR3 loop spans 15 amino acids. Per germline, CDR1 MNHEY and CDR2 SMNVEV (reference sequence).